This T cell receptor beta chain was retrieved from a study of beta chain features in type 1 diabetes. Study-level findings and limits: Shorter TCRB CDR3s, moderately but significantly so, were found in Type 1 diabetes patients in all four CD4+ subsets. Patients with type 1 diabetes showed fewer VDJ junction insertions and more deletions.

Concerning this clone itself: What it recognizes is unknown.

Trimming left V 4 bases short and J 5 bases short, with 0 bases between. The germline CDR1 and CDR2 sequences are GTSNPN and SVGIG (reference sequence). The CDR3 has 8 residues. Every isolated RNA sample was fully reverse transcribed, so sequencing captured expressed TCRB transcripts. Repertoires were generated with immunoSEQ multiplex PCR, while TCRdb's copy carries only in-frame clones and drops some. There are roughly 220,000 clones in the sample; about a sixth occur only once, and less than 0.09% lies in the top ten. This chain uses TRBV30 with TRBJ2-7; the D is unclear. This TCR derives from a man between 25 and 39 years old with type 1 diabetes. Sequenced input: naive CD4+ T cells from blood. In nucleotides, the CDR3 is TGTGCCTGGAACGAGCAGTACTTC. It is translated as CAWNEQYF. The full variable domain, rest sourced from reference TRBV30 and TRBJ2-7, is SQTIHQWPATLVQPVGSPLSLECTVEGTSNPNLYWYRQAAGRGLQLLFYSVGIGQISSEVPQNLSASRPQDRQFILSSKKLLLSDSGFYLCAWNEQYFGPGTRLTVT.